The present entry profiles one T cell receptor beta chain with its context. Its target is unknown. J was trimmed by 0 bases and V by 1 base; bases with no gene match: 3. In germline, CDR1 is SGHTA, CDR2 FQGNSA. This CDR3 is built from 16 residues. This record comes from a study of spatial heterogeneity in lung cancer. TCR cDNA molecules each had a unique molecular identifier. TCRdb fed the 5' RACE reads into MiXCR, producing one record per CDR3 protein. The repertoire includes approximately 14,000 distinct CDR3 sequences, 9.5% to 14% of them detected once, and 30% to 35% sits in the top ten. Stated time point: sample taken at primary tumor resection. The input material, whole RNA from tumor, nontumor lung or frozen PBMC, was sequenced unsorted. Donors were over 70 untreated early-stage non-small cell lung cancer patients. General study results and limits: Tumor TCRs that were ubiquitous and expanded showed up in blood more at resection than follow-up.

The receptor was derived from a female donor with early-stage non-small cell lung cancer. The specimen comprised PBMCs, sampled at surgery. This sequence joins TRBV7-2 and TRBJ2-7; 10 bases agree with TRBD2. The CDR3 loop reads CASSLVPSGGSYEQYF. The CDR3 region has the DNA TGTGCCAGCAGCTTAGTCCCTAGCGGGGGCTCCTACGAGCAGTACTTC.